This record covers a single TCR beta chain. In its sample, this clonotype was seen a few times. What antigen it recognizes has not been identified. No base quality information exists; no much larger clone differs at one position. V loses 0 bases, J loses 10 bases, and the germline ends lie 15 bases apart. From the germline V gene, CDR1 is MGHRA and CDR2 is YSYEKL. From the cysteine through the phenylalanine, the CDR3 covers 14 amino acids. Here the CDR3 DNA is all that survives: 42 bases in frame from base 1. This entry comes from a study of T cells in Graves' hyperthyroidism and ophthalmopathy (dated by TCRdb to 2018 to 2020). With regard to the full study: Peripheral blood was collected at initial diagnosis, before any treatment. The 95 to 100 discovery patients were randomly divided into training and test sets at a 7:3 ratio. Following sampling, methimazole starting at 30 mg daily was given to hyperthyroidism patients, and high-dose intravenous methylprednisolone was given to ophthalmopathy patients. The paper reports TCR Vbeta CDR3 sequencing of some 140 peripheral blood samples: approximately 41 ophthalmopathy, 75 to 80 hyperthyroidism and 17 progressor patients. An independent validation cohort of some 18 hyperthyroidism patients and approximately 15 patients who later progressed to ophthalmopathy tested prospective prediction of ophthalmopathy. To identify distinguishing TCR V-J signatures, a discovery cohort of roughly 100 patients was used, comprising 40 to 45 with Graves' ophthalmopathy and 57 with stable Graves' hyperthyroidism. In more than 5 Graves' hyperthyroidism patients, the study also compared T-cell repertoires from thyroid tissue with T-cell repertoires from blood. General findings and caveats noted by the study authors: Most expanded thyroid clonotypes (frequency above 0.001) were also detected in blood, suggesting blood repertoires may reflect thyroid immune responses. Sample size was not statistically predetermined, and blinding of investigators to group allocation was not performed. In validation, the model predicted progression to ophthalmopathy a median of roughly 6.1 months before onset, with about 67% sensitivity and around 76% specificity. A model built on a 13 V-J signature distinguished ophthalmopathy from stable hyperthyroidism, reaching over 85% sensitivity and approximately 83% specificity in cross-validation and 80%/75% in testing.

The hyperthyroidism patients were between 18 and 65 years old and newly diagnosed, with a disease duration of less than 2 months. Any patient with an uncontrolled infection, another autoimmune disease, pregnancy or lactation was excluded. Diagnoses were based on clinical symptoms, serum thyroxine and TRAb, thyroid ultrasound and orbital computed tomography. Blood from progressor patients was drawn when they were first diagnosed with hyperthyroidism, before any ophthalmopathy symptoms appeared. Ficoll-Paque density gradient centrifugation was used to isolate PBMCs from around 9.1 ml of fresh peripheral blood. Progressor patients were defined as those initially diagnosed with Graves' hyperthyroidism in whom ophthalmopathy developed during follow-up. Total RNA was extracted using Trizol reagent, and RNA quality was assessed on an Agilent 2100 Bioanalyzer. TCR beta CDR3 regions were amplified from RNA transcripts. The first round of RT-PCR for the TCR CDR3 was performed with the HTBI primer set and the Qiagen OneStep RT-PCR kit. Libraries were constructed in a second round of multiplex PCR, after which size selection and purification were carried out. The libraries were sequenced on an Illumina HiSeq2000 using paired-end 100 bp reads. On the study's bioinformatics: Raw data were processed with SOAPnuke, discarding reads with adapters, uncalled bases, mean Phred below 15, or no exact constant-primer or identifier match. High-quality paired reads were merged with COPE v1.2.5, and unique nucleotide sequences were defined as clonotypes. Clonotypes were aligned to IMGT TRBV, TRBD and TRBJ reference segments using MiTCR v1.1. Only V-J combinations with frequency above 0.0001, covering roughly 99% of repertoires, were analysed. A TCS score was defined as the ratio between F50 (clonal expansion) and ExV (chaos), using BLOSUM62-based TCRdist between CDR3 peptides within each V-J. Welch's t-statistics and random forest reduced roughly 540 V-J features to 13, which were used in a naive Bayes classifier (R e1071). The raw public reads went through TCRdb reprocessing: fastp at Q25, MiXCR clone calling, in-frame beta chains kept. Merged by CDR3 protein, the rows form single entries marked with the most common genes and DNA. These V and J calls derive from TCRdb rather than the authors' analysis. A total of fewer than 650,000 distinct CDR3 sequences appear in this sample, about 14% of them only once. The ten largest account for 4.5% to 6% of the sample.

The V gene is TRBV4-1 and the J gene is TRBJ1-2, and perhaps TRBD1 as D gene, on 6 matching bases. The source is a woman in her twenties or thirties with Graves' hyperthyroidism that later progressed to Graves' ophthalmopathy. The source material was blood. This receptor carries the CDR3 CASSQDTRGTYYTF. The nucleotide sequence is TGCGCCAGCAGCCAAGATACTCGCGGGACATACTACACCTTC.